One and the same sample provided the 19 T cell receptor beta chains below, sequenced in a study of identical twins. TCRdb re-called the 5' RACE reads with MiXCR, one entry per CDR3 protein. This sample yields about 730,000 distinct CDR3 sequences, of which 21% are seen a single time; around 4.5% belongs to the top ten. This sample also appeared in a second study, on T cells expressing NK-cell markers.

Sequenced input: PBMCs. These TCRs come from a woman aged 18-35 years in good health.

The CDR3: CASSFRLYEQYF. Here the CDR3 DNA reads TGTGCCAGCAGTTTTAGGCTCTACGAGCAGTACTTC. The chain employs TRBV12-3 or TRBV12-4 and TRBJ2-7, with D uncertain. The CDR3 consists of 12 residues. The V end was cut by 3 bases, the J end by 3 bases, with 6 bases between.

This clonotype was observed a few times. This chain joins TRBV29-1 and TRBJ1-1; TRBD1 aligns across 7 bases. The V gene end was trimmed by 4 bases and the J gene end by 14 bases; junction bases not matched to a gene: 10. The CDR3 runs 11 residues. Germline loops: CDR1 SQVTM, CDR2 ANQGSEA. The CDR3 DNA reads as TGCAGCGTTGCCCTCTTGGGACAGATCTTCTTT. Amino acid sequence: CSVALLGQIFF.

This clonotype appeared a few times. The chain has TRBV29-1 and TRBJ2-7; D could derive from TRBD1 or TRBD2 (5 bases each). The CDR3 consists of 14 residues. Trimming took off 6 bases at V and 6 bases at J, with 21 bases between the two ends. Germline V gives CDR1 SQVTM, CDR2 ANQGSEA. As DNA, the CDR3 is TGCAGCGTCACGGGGAATAGGGGACGCGGCGAGCAGTACTTC. Translated, it gives CSVTGNRGRGEQYF.

The chain combines TRBV18 with TRBJ2-3, with 9 bases lining up with TRBD2. V was pared by 3 bases and J by 1 base, with 2 bases of the junction left unmatched. The CDR3 is 15 amino acids. The germline V gene encodes CDR1 KGHSH and CDR2 LQKENI. The CDR3 nucleotides read TGTGCCAGCTCACCCTGGACTAGCGGCACAGATACGCAGTATTTT. Its protein is CASSPWTSGTDTQYF.

The table lists this clonotype with a few counts. The rearrangement links TRBV4-3 to TRBJ2-1; tentatively, D is TRBD2 (6 bases). V gave up 0 bases and J gave up 5 bases, with 14 bases separating them. The CDR3 spans 16 residues. CDR1 and CDR2 (germline): LGHNA, YSLEER. This CDR3 is CASSQDRGLPHNEQFF. CDR3 coding DNA: TGCGCCAGCAGCCAAGATCGGGGACTTCCACACAATGAGCAGTTCTTC.

The chain is built from TRBV3-1 and TRBJ1-1, with 7 bases that match TRBD1. The germline CDR1 and CDR2 sequences are LGHDT and YNNKEL (reference sequence). Trimming took 6 bases from V and 3 from J; bases not matched to a gene: 7. This CDR3 has 14 amino acids. The CDR3 nucleotides are TGTGCCAGCAGTCTTTCCGACAGGGACACTGAAGCTTTCTTT. This encodes CASSLSDRDTEAFF.

This clonotype was seen more than once but under ten times. This sequence joins TRBV5-1 and TRBJ2-7, with 12 bases identical to TRBD2. Germline V gene sequence: CDR1 SGHRS, CDR2 YFSETQ. This CDR3 region has 15 residues. Germline trimming cut 0 bases from V and 5 bases from J; bases unmatched to any gene: 3. The CDR3 nucleotides read TGCGCCAGCAGCTTGGGGCTAGCGGGAGGGGACGAGCAGTACTTC. This encodes CASSLGLAGGDEQYF.

This clonotype was detected ten times or more. The chain recombines TRBV10-1 with TRBJ2-3; tentatively, D is TRBD2 (7 bases). Looked up from germline, CDR1 is WNHNN and CDR2 is SYGVQD (reference sequence). V lost 5 bases and J lost 6, with 18 bases in between. The CDR3 totals 15 residues. CDR3 residues: CASSPTLGGADTQYF. DNA of the CDR3: TGCGCCAGCAGTCCCACTCTAGGGGGGGCGGATACGCAGTATTTT.

The chain recombines TRBV11-2 with TRBJ2-3, with 9 positions matching TRBD2. V lost 5 bases and J lost 3; bases outside the gene matches: 15. Germline assignment: CDR1 SGHAT and CDR2 FQNNGV. The CDR3 totals 18 residues. CDR3 loop: CASSRTSLGRGGTDTQYF. The DNA for the CDR3 is TGTGCCAGCAGCCGTACATCGTTGGGGCGGGGGGGGACAGATACGCAGTATTTT.

The rearrangement joins TRBV27 to TRBJ1-2, with 8 bases aligning to TRBD1. The CDR3 contains 15 residues. Unmatched junction bases numbered 12, after V lost 6 bases and J lost 6 bases. The germline V gene encodes CDR1 MNHEY and CDR2 SMNVEV (reference sequence). This CDR3 reads CASRGFGQGQDGYTF. The CDR3, as DNA: TGTGCCAGCAGAGGTTTCGGACAGGGTCAGGATGGCTACACCTTC.

The V gene is TRBV3-1, the J gene TRBJ2-3; D is unclear. V lost 2 bases, J lost 8 bases, and 8 bases lay in between. CDR1 and CDR2 from the germline V gene are LGHDT and YNNKEL (reference sequence). The CDR3 consists of 12 residues. The CDR3 DNA reads as TGTGCCAGCAGCCAAATGGGTCTTACGCAGTATTTT. It yields the protein CASSQMGLTQYF.

The V and J genes are TRBV5-4 and TRBJ1-2, with a possible D match to TRBD1 (6 bases). From germline, CDR1 is SGHNT and CDR2 YYREEE (reference sequence). The CDR3 covers 15 residues. V was cut by 4 bases and J by 2 bases, with 15 bases left in between. CDR3 residues: CASSPHRALNYGYTF. CDR3 coding DNA: TGTGCCAGCAGCCCCCACAGGGCCCTCAACTATGGCTACACCTTC.

V and J are TRBV20-1 and TRBJ2-2; TRBD2 matches 8 bases. V gave up 6 bases and J gave up 7 bases; unmatched junction bases: 7. The CDR3 runs 13 residues. The germline V gene has CDR1 DFQATT and CDR2 SNEGSKA (reference sequence). CDR3 sequence: CSARSGSFGELFF. The CDR3 DNA is TGCAGTGCCCGCAGCGGGAGTTTCGGGGAGCTGTTTTTT.

Only a few counts were recorded for this clonotype. The chain links TRBV6-1 to TRBJ2-1, with a tentative D call TRBD2 (5 bases). The CDR3 consists of 18 residues. Per germline, CDR1 MNHNS and CDR2 SASEGT. The germline V and J ends were trimmed by 5 bases and 0 bases, with 20 bases remaining between them. The CDR3 protein is CASSQRGLSKSSYNEQFF. CDR3 nucleotides: TGTGCCAGCAGTCAAAGAGGGTTGAGCAAAAGCTCCTACAATGAGCAGTTCTTC.

This chain links TRBV20-1 with TRBJ2-3, with a tentative D call TRBD1 (5 bases). The length of the CDR3 is 17 residues. Germline V lookup: CDR1 DFQATT, CDR2 SNEGSKA (reference sequence). V was pared by 0 bases and J by 3 bases, with 19 bases between. The CDR3 coding sequence is TGCAGTGCTAGAGATCAAAGGCAGGGAAGTTGGACAGATACGCAGTATTTT. This sequence encodes CSARDQRQGSWTDTQYF.

About this clonotype: A read error may account for a junction end that differs from germline. The chain has TRBV29-1 and TRBJ1-4, with D maybe TRBD1 (5 bases). This CDR3 is built from 12 residues. Germline CDR1 reads SQVTM; CDR2 reads ANQGSEA. The CDR3 spells CSVDQGGEILFF. The CDR3 coding sequence is TGCAGCGTTGACCAGGGAGGGGAAATACTGTTTTTT.

This clonotype was observed many times. The genes are TRBV20-1 and TRBJ2-1; no reliable D call. In germline, CDR1 is DFQATT, CDR2 SNEGSKA (reference sequence). This CDR3 is built from 13 residues. V was pared by 3 bases and J by 4 bases, with 10 bases between. CDR3 bases: TGCAGTGCTAGCGAAACCCCGTACAATGAGCAGTTCTTC. It codes for CSASETPYNEQFF.

V is TRBV11-2 and J is TRBJ2-2, with 7 bases identical to TRBD2. Germline CDR1 is SGHAT and CDR2 is FQNNGV. V gave up 0 bases and J gave up 7 bases; unmatched junction bases: 11. The length of the CDR3 is 17 residues. The CDR3 coding sequence is TGTGCCAGCAGCTTAGATTCCCGGACTAGTGGAGACGGGGAGCTGTTTTTT. It is translated as CASSLDSRTSGDGELFF.

V and J are TRBV20-1 and TRBJ2-1, with 14 bases aligning to TRBD2. CDR1 is DFQATT, CDR2 SNEGSKA, per germline (reference sequence). The CDR3 has 19 amino acids. The J segment lost 3 bases and the V segment lost 1 base, leaving 11 bases of the junction unmatched. In DNA form, the CDR3 reads TGCAGTGCTAGAGTTAGACTAGCGGGAGGGCCAGGGGTCTACAATGAGCAGTTCTTC. Protein: CSARVRLAGGPGVYNEQFF.